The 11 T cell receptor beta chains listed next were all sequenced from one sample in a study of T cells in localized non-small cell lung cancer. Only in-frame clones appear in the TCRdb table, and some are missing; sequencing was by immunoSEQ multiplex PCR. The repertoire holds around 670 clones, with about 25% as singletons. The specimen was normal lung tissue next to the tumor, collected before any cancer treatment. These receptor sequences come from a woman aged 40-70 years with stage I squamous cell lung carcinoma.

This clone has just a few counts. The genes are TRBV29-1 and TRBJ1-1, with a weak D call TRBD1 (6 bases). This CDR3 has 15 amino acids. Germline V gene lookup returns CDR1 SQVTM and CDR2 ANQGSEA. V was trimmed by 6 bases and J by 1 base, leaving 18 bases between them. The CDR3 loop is CSVRQDLYPNTEAFF. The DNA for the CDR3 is TGCAGCGTCCGACAGGATCTGTATCCGAACACTGAAGCTTTCTTT.

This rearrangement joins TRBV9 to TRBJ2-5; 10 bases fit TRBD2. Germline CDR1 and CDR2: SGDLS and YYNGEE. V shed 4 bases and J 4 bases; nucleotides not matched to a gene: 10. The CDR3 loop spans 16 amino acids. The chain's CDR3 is CASSTGEASGRETQYF. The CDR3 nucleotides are TGTGCCAGCAGCACAGGAGAGGCTAGCGGGAGAGAGACCCAGTACTTC.

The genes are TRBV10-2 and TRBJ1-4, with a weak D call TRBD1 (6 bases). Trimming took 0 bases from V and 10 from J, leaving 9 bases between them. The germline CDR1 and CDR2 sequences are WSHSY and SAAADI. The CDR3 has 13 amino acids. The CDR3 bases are TGCGCCAGCAGTGAGTCGGGCAGGGGAAAACTGTTTTTT. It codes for CASSESGRGKLFF.

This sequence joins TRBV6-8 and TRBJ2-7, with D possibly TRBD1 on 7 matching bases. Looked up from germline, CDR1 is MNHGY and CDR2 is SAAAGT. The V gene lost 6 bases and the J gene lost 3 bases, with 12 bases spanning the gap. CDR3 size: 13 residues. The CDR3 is CASSPGGHYEQYF. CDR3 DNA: TGTGCCAGCAGCCCAGGGGGGCACTACGAGCAGTACTTC.

The CDR3 loop is CASRPPGQIAAWGGYTF. The CDR3 DNA reads TGTGCCAGCAGGCCTCCGGGACAGATCGCCGCATGGGGTGGCTACACCTTC. The J gene is TRBJ1-2, the V gene TRBV6-8, with TRBD1 matching 7 bases. Germline V gene lookup returns CDR1 MNHGY and CDR2 SAAAGT. CDR3 size: 17 residues. Trimming cost V 6 bases and J 7 bases; bases outside gene matches: 20.

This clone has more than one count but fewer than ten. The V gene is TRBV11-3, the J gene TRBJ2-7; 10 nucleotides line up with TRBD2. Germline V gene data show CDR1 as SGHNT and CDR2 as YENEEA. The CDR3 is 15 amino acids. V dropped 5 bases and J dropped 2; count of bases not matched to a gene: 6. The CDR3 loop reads CASSIGLAVTYEQYF. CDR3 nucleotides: TGTGCCAGCAGCATCGGACTAGCGGTGACCTACGAGCAGTACTTC.

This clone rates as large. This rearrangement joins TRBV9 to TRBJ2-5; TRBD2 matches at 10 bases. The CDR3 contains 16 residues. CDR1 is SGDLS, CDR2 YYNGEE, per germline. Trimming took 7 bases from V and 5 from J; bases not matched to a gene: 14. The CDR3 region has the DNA TGTGCCAGCCAGGGGCTAGCGGGAGTAGGGCGGGAGACCCAGTACTTC. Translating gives CASQGLAGVGRETQYF.

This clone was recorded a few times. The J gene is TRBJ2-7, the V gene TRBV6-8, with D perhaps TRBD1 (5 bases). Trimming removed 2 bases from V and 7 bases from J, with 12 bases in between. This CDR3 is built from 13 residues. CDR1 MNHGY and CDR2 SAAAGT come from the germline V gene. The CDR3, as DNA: TGTGCCAGCAGTTACGCAGGGTCGTGGGAGCAGTACTTC. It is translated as CASSYAGSWEQYF.

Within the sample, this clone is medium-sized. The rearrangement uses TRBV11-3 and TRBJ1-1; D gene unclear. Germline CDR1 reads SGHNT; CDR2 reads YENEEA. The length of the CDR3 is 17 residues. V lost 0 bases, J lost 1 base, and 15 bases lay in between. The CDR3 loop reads CASSLDREGPTNTEAFF. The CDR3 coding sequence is TGTGCCAGCAGCTTAGATCGGGAGGGCCCCACGAACACTGAAGCTTTCTTT.

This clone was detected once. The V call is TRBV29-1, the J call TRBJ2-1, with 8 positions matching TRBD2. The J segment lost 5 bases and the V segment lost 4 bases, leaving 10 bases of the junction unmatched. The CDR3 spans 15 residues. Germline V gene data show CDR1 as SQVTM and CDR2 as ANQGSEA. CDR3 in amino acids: CSVVEREGFNNEQFF. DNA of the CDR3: TGCAGCGTTGTGGAACGGGAGGGCTTTAACAATGAGCAGTTCTTC.

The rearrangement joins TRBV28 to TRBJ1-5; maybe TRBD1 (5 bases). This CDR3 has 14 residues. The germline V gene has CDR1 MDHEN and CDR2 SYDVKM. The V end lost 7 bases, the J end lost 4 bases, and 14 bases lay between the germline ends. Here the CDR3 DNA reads TGTGCCAGCACGTTGGCCCAGGGAAATCAGCCCCAGCATTTT. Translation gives CASTLAQGNQPQHF.